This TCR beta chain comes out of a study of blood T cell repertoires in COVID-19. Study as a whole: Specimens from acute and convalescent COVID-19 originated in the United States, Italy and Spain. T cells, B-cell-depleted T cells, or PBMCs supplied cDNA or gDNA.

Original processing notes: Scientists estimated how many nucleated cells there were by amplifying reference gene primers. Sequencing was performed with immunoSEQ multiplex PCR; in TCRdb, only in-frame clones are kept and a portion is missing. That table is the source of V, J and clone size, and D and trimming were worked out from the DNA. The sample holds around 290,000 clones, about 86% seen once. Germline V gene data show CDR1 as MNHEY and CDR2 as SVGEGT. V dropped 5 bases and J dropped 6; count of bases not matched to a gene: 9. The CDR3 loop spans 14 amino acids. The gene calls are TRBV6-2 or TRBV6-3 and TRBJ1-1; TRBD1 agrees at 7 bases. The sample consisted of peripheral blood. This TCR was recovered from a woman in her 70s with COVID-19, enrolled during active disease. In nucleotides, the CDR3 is TGTGCCAGCAGTGACCCGGGACAGAATCCTGAAGCTTTCTTT. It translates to CASSDPGQNPEAFF.